The entry below gives a single TCR beta chain sequence along with its context. No antigen is known for it. Researchers prepared the TCRbeta library using unique molecular identifiers, the study reports. TCRdb reanalysed the PCR reads using MiXCR and keeps one entry per CDR3 protein. The profile covers 530,000 or so distinct CDR3 sequences, with 25% to 30% appearing a single time and 36% taken by the ten largest. This record belongs to a study of T-cell reconstitution after alpha-beta-depleted transplantation in children. Findings of the study overall: The high TCRbeta diversity at day 60 in some patients came from surviving recipient T cells and thymic progenitors.

The CDR3 is 11 residues long. Trimming took off 4 bases at V and 7 bases at J, with 7 bases between the two ends. The V gene's germline CDR1 is MNHEY and CDR2 SVGAGI. V gene TRBV6-5 combines with J gene TRBJ2-5; D is ambiguous. The clonotype originates from a boy under three years old with Wiskott-Aldrich syndrome, due to receive a stem cell transplant. Sequencing used PBMCs, obtained before TCRalphabeta/CD19-depleted stem cell transplant. In nucleotides, the CDR3 is TGTGCCAGCAGTTTGAAGGGGACCCAGTACTTC. This codes for CASSLKGTQYF.